The clone carrying this T cell receptor beta chain was picked up many times. The data belong to a study of T cells in Graves' hyperthyroidism and ophthalmopathy. This CDR3 contains 13 residues. Trimming stripped 2 bases from V and 2 bases from J, with 6 bases between. Germline assignment: CDR1 LNHDA and CDR2 SQIVND (reference sequence). What was amplified from RNA transcripts were TCR beta CDR3 regions. RT-PCR in the first round (using the HTBI primer set) targeted the TCR CDR3. TCRdb re-called the multiplex PCR reads with MiXCR, one entry per CDR3 protein. The data show 350,000 or so distinct CDR3 sequences, about 18% seen once.

The sequencing sample was made of blood. This rearrangement joins TRBV19 to TRBJ1-1, with D unclear. This sequence was found in a woman younger than 45 with Graves' hyperthyroidism that later progressed to Graves' ophthalmopathy. The DNA for the CDR3 is TGTGCCAGTAGTATACTGGGTAACACTGAAGCTTTCTTT. Its translation: CASSILGNTEAFF. Full variable domain (remainder filled in from reference TRBV19 and TRBJ1-1): DGGITQSPKYLFRKEGQNVTLSCEQNLNHDAMYWYRQDPGQGLRLIYYSQIVNDFQKGDIAEGYSVSREKKESFPLTVTSAQKNPTAFYLCASSILGNTEAFFGQGTRLTVV.